In its sample, the clone carrying this T cell receptor beta chain was seen a few times. Its antigen is not identified. This specimen comes from a study of T cell clonotyping in hematopoietic cell transplantation. Findings and limits, study-wide: Higher Inverse Simpson Index values in graft donor and pretransplant recipient predicted broader posttransplant TCR diversity. Few recipient clonotypes overlapped donors; over 97% were de novo at given depth.

Time point: recipient sample about 28 days before transplant, after cytoreduction. The method was immunoSEQ multiplex PCR; TCRdb's version includes in-frame clones alone and lacks a portion of them. This table has 25,000 or so clones, 60% to 75% appearing once. The CDR3 runs to 13 residues. Germline V gives CDR1 MNHEY, CDR2 SVGAGI. V dropped 5 bases and J dropped 0 bases, with 7 bases sitting between them. The TCR was taken from a man over 45 with myelodysplastic syndrome. Some clones in this sample may be carry-over from other donors' samples. The starting material was peripheral blood mononuclear cells, obtained before stem cell transplant. The chain links TRBV6-5 to TRBJ2-5; D is unresolved. CDR3 protein: CASSQLYQETQYF. CDR3 nucleotide sequence: TGTGCCAGCAGTCAGCTGTACCAAGAGACCCAGTACTTC.